The rows below give T cell receptor beta chains drawn from one sample of a study of shared clonotypes between healthy human individuals. Clones were sequenced by immunoSEQ multiplex PCR, and TCRdb holds only the in-frame ones, with some missing. The data hold 300,000 to 400,000 clones, with less than 75% observed a single time. What was sequenced was memory CD4+ T cells sorted from blood. Receptor source: a man aged 25 to 45 in good health. CDR3s include the opening cysteine and the closing phenylalanine or tryptophan. D genes are given only for firm matches. Rows may omit the clone size; those that give it use once, few, many or a size class.

v_call,j_call,d_call,clone_size,cdr3_nt,cdr3_aa
TRBV7-2,TRBJ2-7,TRBD2,many,TGTGCCAGCAGCTTCCTAGCGGTTGGCGAGCAGTACTTC,CASSFLAVGEQYF
TRBV5-8,TRBJ2-5,NA,NA,TGTGCCAGCAGCTCAAATCCTAGTGGGGAGACCCAGTACTTC,CASSSNPSGETQYF
TRBV11-2,TRBJ2-7,NA,NA,TGTGCCAGCAGGGGGGCCAGGGGTCCTCTCGAGCAGTACTTC,CASRGARGPLEQYF
TRBV27,TRBJ2-2,TRBD2,NA,TGTGCCAGCAGTATACACGATCCGGGACTAGCTCCCACCGGGGAGCTGTTTTTT,CASSIHDPGLAPTGELFF
TRBV5-1,TRBJ2-7,TRBD2,NA,TGCGCCAGCAGCTTGGTTCCGGGCGGGAGCGAGCAGTACTTC,CASSLVPGGSEQYF
TRBV11-2,TRBJ1-1,NA,once,TGTGCCAGCAGCCGCTCTCCAGCACTTGGGGGCCCGGACACTGAAGCTTTCTTT,CASSRSPALGGPDTEAFF
TRBV21-1,TRBJ2-2,NA,NA,TGTGCCAGCAGCAAAGCGGCGACAGGGATGGAGCACACCGGGGAGCTGTTTTTT,CASSKAATGMEHTGELFF
TRBV19,TRBJ1-1,NA,NA,TGTGCCAGTAGCCTAGGGTACTCCGGGACTTCCTACACTGAAGCTTTCTTT,CASSLGYSGTSYTEAFF
TRBV4-3,TRBJ2-1,TRBD2,NA,TGCGCCAGCAGCCAAGATATGACTAGCGGGAGGAATGAGCAGTTCTTC,CASSQDMTSGRNEQFF
TRBV7-6,TRBJ1-2,NA,NA,TGTGCCAGCAGCTTAGAGCGTGGATGGGGGGGTGGCTACACCTTC,CASSLERGWGGGYTF